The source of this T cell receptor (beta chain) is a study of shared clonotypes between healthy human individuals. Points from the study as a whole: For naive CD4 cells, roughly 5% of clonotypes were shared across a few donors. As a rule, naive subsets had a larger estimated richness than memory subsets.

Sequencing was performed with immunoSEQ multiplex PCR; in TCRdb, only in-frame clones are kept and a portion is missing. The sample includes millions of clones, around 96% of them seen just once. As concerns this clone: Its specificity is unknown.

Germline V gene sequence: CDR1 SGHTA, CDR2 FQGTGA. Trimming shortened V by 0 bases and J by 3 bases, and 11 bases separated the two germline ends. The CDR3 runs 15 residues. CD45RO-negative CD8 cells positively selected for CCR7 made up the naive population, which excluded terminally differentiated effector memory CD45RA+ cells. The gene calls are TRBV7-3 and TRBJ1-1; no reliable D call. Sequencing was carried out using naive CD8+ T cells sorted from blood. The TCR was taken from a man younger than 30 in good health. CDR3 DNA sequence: TGTGCCAGCAGCTTAACGGGGATCGGCGACACTGAAGCTTTCTTT. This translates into CASSLTGIGDTEAFF.